One sample yielded the 30 T cell receptor beta chains listed below, sequenced in a study of T cell responses to AZD1222 COVID-19 vaccine. The repertoire was sequenced with immunoSEQ multiplex PCR; TCRdb's copy has only in-frame clones and lacks some. The sample comprises about 83,000 clones, roughly 88% of which are singletons, and roughly 5% rests with the top ten. Sequences were derived from peripheral blood, sampled on day 0 of MenACWY control vaccination. These receptors originate from an adult in good health.

V and J are TRBV7-9 and TRBJ1-4; TRBD1 is a possible D gene (5 bases). Germline CDR1 reads SEHNR; CDR2 reads FQNEAQ (reference sequence). The V end lost 5 bases, the J end lost 7 bases, and 14 bases lay between the germline ends. The length of the CDR3 is 14 residues. For the CDR3, the DNA is TGTGCCAGCAGCCCCCGGGACCTGCCTGAAAAACTGTTTTTT. It encodes CASSPRDLPEKLFF.

The chain uses TRBV7-2 and TRBJ2-1; D gene unclear. CDR1 and CDR2 (germline): SGHTA, FQGNSA. CDR3 size: 13 residues. With 5 bases removed from V and 6 bases from J, the gap between germline ends came to 11 bases. The CDR3 is CASSPDRRNEQFF. The CDR3 DNA is TGTGCCAGCAGCCCCGACCGTCGCAATGAGCAGTTCTTC. Based on the CDR3 plus reference TRBV7-2 and TRBJ2-1, the full variable domain is GAGVSQSPSNKVTEKGKDVELRCDPISGHTALYWYRQSLGQGLEFLIYFQGNSAPDKSGLPSDRFSAERTGGSVSTLTIQRTQQEDSAVYLCASSPDRRNEQFFGPGTRLTVL.

The chain links TRBV9 to TRBJ2-1; TRBD2 matches 15 bases. Germline assignment: CDR1 SGDLS and CDR2 YYNGEE. The CDR3 is made up of 17 amino acids. With V trimmed by 4 bases and J by 3 bases, 5 bases remained unmatched. CDR3 region: CASSSGTSGRYYNEQFF. CDR3 in DNA: TGTGCCAGCAGCTCCGGGACTAGCGGGAGGTACTACAATGAGCAGTTCTTC.

This chain joins TRBV27 and TRBJ1-5, with D hard to call. Looked up from germline, CDR1 is MNHEY and CDR2 is SMNVEV (reference sequence). Trimming took off 3 bases at V and 2 bases at J, with 11 bases between the two ends. This CDR3 spans 15 amino acids. This chain's CDR3 is CASSLSGKGNQPQHF. In DNA, the CDR3 is TGTGCCAGCAGTTTGTCGGGGAAAGGCAATCAGCCCCAGCATTTT.

The chain is built from TRBV29-1 and TRBJ1-1; the D is unclear. V lost 6 bases and J lost 6, with 14 bases in between. The CDR3 extends over 12 amino acids. Germline V CDR1 and CDR2: SQVTM, ANQGSEA. This CDR3 is CSVRWKVAEAFF. Written as DNA, the CDR3 is TGCAGCGTCAGATGGAAGGTGGCTGAAGCTTTCTTT.

The V and J genes are TRBV7-2 and TRBJ1-3; tentative D call: TRBD1 (6 bases). Per the germline V gene, CDR1 is SGHTA and CDR2 is FQGNSA. V was cut by 2 bases and J by 7 bases, with 9 bases left in between. The CDR3 is 13 residues long. The CDR3 nucleotides are TGTGCCAGCAGCTTAAACAGGGCCAACACCATATATTTT. As protein: CASSLNRANTIYF.

The chain recombines TRBV15 with TRBJ1-5; 9 bases are shared with TRBD1. Germline trimming cut 0 bases from V and 0 bases from J; bases unmatched to any gene: 12. The CDR3 is 20 amino acids. Germline V gives CDR1 LNHNV, CDR2 YYDKDF (reference sequence). CDR3 in DNA: TGTGCCACCAGCAGAGATGGTACGGGACAGGGACGATATAGCAATCAGCCCCAGCATTTT. Protein product: CATSRDGTGQGRYSNQPQHF.

CDR3 sequence reads: CASSIIWTSGIAAGEQFF. The CDR3 DNA reads as TGTGCCAGCAGCATAATTTGGACTAGCGGGATTGCCGCGGGTGAGCAGTTCTTC. The rearrangement links TRBV5-8 to TRBJ2-1; 12 positions agree with TRBD2. The CDR3 runs to 18 residues. J was trimmed by 9 bases and V by 4 bases; bases with no gene match: 17. Germline V lookup: CDR1 SGHTS, CDR2 YDEGEE.

This chain connects TRBV3-1 (or the pseudogene TRBV3-2) to TRBJ1-3; 7 bases line up with TRBD1. The trim removed 0 bases at V and 4 bases at J, leaving 12 bases unmatched. The CDR3 covers 18 residues. Germline lookup yields CDR1 LGHDT and CDR2 YNNKEL (reference sequence). CDR3 protein: CASSQDDGGTATGNTIYF. The CDR3 DNA reads TGTGCCAGCAGCCAAGATGACGGGGGGACAGCGACGGGAAACACCATATATTTT.

V is TRBV28 and J is TRBJ1-2, with TRBD1 matching 8 bases. Germline CDR1 is MDHEN and CDR2 is SYDVKM. V dropped 6 bases and J dropped 6; count of bases not matched to a gene: 6. The length of the CDR3 is 13 residues. This CDR3 reads CASSRQGADGYTF. In DNA form, the CDR3 reads TGTGCCAGCAGCAGGCAGGGGGCGGATGGCTACACCTTC.

This sequence joins TRBV28 and TRBJ2-7; possibly TRBD2 for D (6 bases). Germline assignment: CDR1 MDHEN and CDR2 SYDVKM. With 6 bases removed from V and 4 bases from J, the gap between germline ends came to 19 bases. The CDR3 sequence is 15 residues long. CDR3 nucleotides: TGTGCCAGCAGCCTCGACAACACCGGGACTTACGAGCAGTACTTC. Protein product: CASSLDNTGTYEQYF. The full variable domain, its missing parts supplied by reference TRBV28 and TRBJ2-7, is DVKVTQSSRYLVKRTGEKVFLECVQDMDHENMFWYRQDPGLGLRLIYFSYDVKMKEKGDIPEGYSVSREKKERFSLILESASTNQTSMYLCASSLDNTGTYEQYFGPGTRLTVT.

The chain has TRBV4-1 and TRBJ2-5; 10 bases fit TRBD1. This CDR3 contains 17 residues. CDR1 and CDR2 (germline): MGHRA, YSYEKL. The junction had 10 bases not matched to a gene; V was cut back by 0 bases and J by 6 bases. The CDR3 DNA follows: TGCGCCAGCAGCCAAGATCTCCCCCGGGACAGGGGAAAGACCCAGTACTTC. The encoded protein is CASSQDLPRDRGKTQYF.

In nucleotides, the CDR3 is TGTGCCAGTAGTATGTCCTGGGGTGGGCAGCCCCAGCATTTT. Translation: CASSMSWGGQPQHF. The chain is built from TRBV19 and TRBJ1-5; D remains unclear. Trimming cost V 3 bases and J 7 bases, with 13 bases left between them. Germline assignment: CDR1 LNHDA and CDR2 SQIVND (reference sequence). The CDR3 loop spans 14 amino acids.

The chain links TRBV18 to TRBJ2-3, with TRBD1 identical over 9 bases. The CDR3 has 15 amino acids. Trimming took 2 bases from V and 6 from J; bases not matched to a gene: 6. Germline CDR1 and CDR2: KGHSH and LQKENI. The CDR3 sequence: CASSPRTGVTDTQYF. The CDR3 DNA reads TGTGCCAGCTCACCAAGGACAGGGGTAACGGATACGCAGTATTTT.

This clone was seen once. The chain recombines TRBV5-1 with TRBJ1-1; 7 nucleotides match TRBD1. The germline V gene encodes CDR1 SGHRS and CDR2 YFSETQ. The CDR3 has 14 residues. Trimming removed 2 bases from V and 1 base from J; junction bases left unmatched: 2. The CDR3 region has the DNA TGCGCCAGCAGCTTACAGGGGACGAACACTGAAGCTTTCTTT. It specifies CASSLQGTNTEAFF. Full variable domain (remainder filled in from reference TRBV5-1 and TRBJ1-1): KAGVTQTPRYLIKTRGQQVTLSCSPISGHRSVSWYQQTPGQGLQFLFEYFSETQRNKGNFPGRFSGRQFSNSRSEMNVSTLELGDSALYLCASSLQGTNTEAFFGQGTRLTVV.

This clone was seen a few times. Other DNA sequences from this sample encode an identical CDR3 as well. V gene TRBV3-1 (or the pseudogene TRBV3-2) combines with J gene TRBJ1-5; D is ambiguous. CDR3 length: 15 residues. V lost 1 base and J 1 base, leaving 8 bases between the germline ends. Germline CDR1 reads LGHDT; CDR2 reads YNNKEL (reference sequence). The CDR3 DNA reads as TGTGCCAGCAGCCAAGTCGCAGGCAGCAATCAGCCCCAGCATTTT. Protein: CASSQVAGSNQPQHF.

This clone is a singleton in its sample. The chain has TRBV9 and TRBJ2-6; 8 bases fit TRBD1. Germline V gene data show CDR1 as SGDLS and CDR2 as YYNGEE. The junction had 10 bases not matched to a gene; V was cut back by 2 bases and J by 3 bases. The length of the CDR3 is 18 residues. The CDR3 DNA reads as TGTGCCAGCAGCGTCGACAGGGGCCCCATTGGTGGGGCCAACGTCCTGACTTTC. Encoded protein: CASSVDRGPIGGANVLTF.

The CDR3 nucleotides are TGTGCCAGCAGTTACCTTAGCGGTAGCACAGATACGCAGTATTTT. Translated, it gives CASSYLSGSTDTQYF. The rearrangement joins TRBV6-2 or TRBV6-3 to TRBJ2-3; D may be TRBD2 (6 bases). V lost 2 bases, J lost 0 bases, and 9 bases lay in between. This CDR3 is 15 amino acids long. CDR1 and CDR2 from the germline V gene are MNHEY and SVGEGT.

This chain links TRBV19 with TRBJ1-5; possibly TRBD1 for D (6 bases). Germline V CDR1 and CDR2: LNHDA, SQIVND (reference sequence). The CDR3 runs to 15 residues. The germline V and J ends were trimmed by 5 bases and 4 bases, with 15 bases remaining between them. In nucleotides, the CDR3 is TGTGCCAGTAGTTGGCAGCCAGGGGTAAATCAGCCCCAGCATTTT. This codes for CASSWQPGVNQPQHF.

The V gene is TRBV6-5, the J gene TRBJ2-3, with D unclear. Germline V gene lookup returns CDR1 MNHEY and CDR2 SVGAGI. The CDR3 sequence is 14 residues long. V lost 4 bases to trimming and J lost 4 bases, with 12 bases between them. The CDR3: CASSLGVTPDTQYF. The CDR3 DNA reads as TGTGCCAGCAGTTTGGGCGTCACGCCAGATACGCAGTATTTT.

The chain recombines TRBV27 with TRBJ2-1, with 7 bases lining up with TRBD1. Germline V CDR1 and CDR2: MNHEY, SMNVEV (reference sequence). The ends lost 0 bases at V and 2 bases at J; junction bases unmatched: 13. The CDR3 runs 19 residues. CDR3 sequence reads: CASSLSRQGVPGPYNEQFF. The DNA for the CDR3 is TGTGCCAGCAGTTTATCAAGGCAGGGGGTGCCCGGCCCCTACAATGAGCAGTTCTTC.

The chain recombines TRBV18 with TRBJ1-5; no definite D call. Germline V CDR1 and CDR2: KGHSH, LQKENI. The CDR3 consists of 13 residues. The V end lost 3 bases, the J end lost 7 bases, and 10 bases lay between the germline ends. The CDR3 reads CASSPGGGQPQHF. The CDR3 nucleotides read TGTGCCAGCTCACCGGGCGGTGGGCAGCCCCAGCATTTT.

V is TRBV29-1 and J is TRBJ2-7; a possible D gene is TRBD2 (5 bases). V was shortened by 6 bases and J by 3 bases, with 12 bases between the two germline ends. The length of the CDR3 is 12 residues. From germline, CDR1 is SQVTM and CDR2 ANQGSEA. For the CDR3, the DNA is TGCAGCGTCCTGGAGGCGGGCTACGAGCAGTACTTC. Its protein product is CSVLEAGYEQYF.

On this clone itself: Within the sample, other DNA sequences also encode this same CDR3. The chain combines TRBV20-1 with TRBJ2-7; D ambiguous. The CDR3 has 11 amino acids. Germline assignment: CDR1 DFQATT and CDR2 SNEGSKA (reference sequence). V shed 1 base and J shed 3 bases, with 4 bases lying between them. In DNA, the CDR3 is TGCAGTGCTAGAGTTGGCTACGAGCAGTACTTC. Translation: CSARVGYEQYF.

This sequence joins TRBV9 and TRBJ1-1; no firm D call. The CDR3 consists of 19 residues. V was pared by 2 bases and J by 0 bases, with 23 bases between. Germline V gene sequence: CDR1 SGDLS, CDR2 YYNGEE. The CDR3 nucleotides read TGTGCCAGCAGCGTCCCACCCGGCCTTTCCGAGGGAATGAACACTGAAGCTTTCTTT. Translating gives CASSVPPGLSEGMNTEAFF.

The rearrangement joins TRBV9 to TRBJ2-1; D gene ambiguous. This CDR3 contains 13 residues. CDR1 SGDLS and CDR2 YYNGEE come from the germline V gene. Trimming removed 1 base at V and 9 bases at J, with 11 bases between. CDR3 amino acids: CASSVSKQPEQFF. The CDR3 region has the DNA TGTGCCAGCAGCGTAAGCAAGCAACCTGAGCAGTTCTTC.

The V and J genes are TRBV6-2 or TRBV6-3 and TRBJ2-7; D remains ambiguous. This CDR3 region has 15 residues. V lost 2 bases, J lost 2 bases, and 13 bases lay in between. From germline, CDR1 is MNHEY and CDR2 SVGEGT. DNA for the CDR3: TGTGCCAGCAGTTACGGAGCTTCCTGGGCCTACGAGCAGTACTTC. Protein sequence: CASSYGASWAYEQYF.

This rearrangement joins TRBV19 to TRBJ2-5; TRBD1 matches at 7 bases. The J segment lost 4 bases and the V segment lost 6 bases, leaving 8 bases of the junction unmatched. Germline assignment: CDR1 LNHDA and CDR2 SQIVND (reference sequence). The CDR3 is made up of 14 amino acids. The CDR3 protein is CASRNVGGVETQYF. CDR3 coding DNA: TGTGCCAGTAGGAATGTAGGGGGCGTAGAGACCCAGTACTTC.

V is TRBV7-8 and J is TRBJ2-7; D is undetermined. CDR3 length: 15 residues. The germline V gene encodes CDR1 SGHVS and CDR2 FQNEAQ. Trimming shortened V by 5 bases and J by 0 bases, and 14 bases separated the two germline ends. The CDR3 sequence: CASSPTPASSYEQYF. DNA for the CDR3: TGTGCCAGCAGCCCCACCCCCGCCAGCTCCTACGAGCAGTACTTC.

The J gene is TRBJ2-5, the V gene TRBV5-6; D is ambiguous. The CDR3 is made up of 16 amino acids. In germline, CDR1 is SGHDT, CDR2 YYEEEE. Trimming shortened V by 4 bases and J by 0 bases, and 16 bases separated the two germline ends. The CDR3: CASSHLKGHDQETQYF. Here the CDR3 DNA reads TGTGCCAGCAGCCACCTTAAGGGCCACGACCAAGAGACCCAGTACTTC.